This passage covers 8 T cell receptor beta chains from one sample sequenced in a study of human CD8 memory T cell subsets. Researchers made TCR beta libraries via UMI-labeled 5' RACE. TCRdb reprocessed the 5' RACE reads and reports one entry per CDR3 protein, with no DNA. There are about 4,000 distinct CDR3 sequences in the sample, with 30% to 40% held by the top ten. Sequencing was carried out using CD8+ T cells from PBMCs. Receptors originate from a human donor in good health.

The chain recombines TRBV6-4 with TRBJ2-2. The CDR3 length is 14 residues. Germline loops: CDR1 MRHNA, CDR2 SNTAGT. CDR3: CASSDSGNTGELFF.

This clonotype is identified as medium-sized from frequency. The chain couples TRBV19 to TRBJ2-7; the TCRdb call, TRBD1, lacks DNA for checking. The CDR3 is 14 amino acids. CDR1 and CDR2 (germline): LNHDA, SQIVND (reference sequence). CDR3 protein: CASSIEQGDYEQYF.

The gene calls are TRBV4-2 and TRBJ2-7. This CDR3 has 12 residues. Germline V gene sequence: CDR1 LGHNA, CDR2 YNFKEQ. Here the CDR3 reads CASSHPFYEQYF.

The CDR3 spells CSARLDLSYEQYF. The rearrangement uses TRBV20-1 and TRBJ2-7. The germline V gene encodes CDR1 DFQATT and CDR2 SNEGSKA (reference sequence). The CDR3 is 13 residues long.

This chain joins TRBV7-9 and TRBJ2-1. The CDR3 loop spans 12 amino acids. The germline V gene has CDR1 SEHNR and CDR2 FQNEAQ (reference sequence). This chain's CDR3 is CASSLGYNEQFF.

This sequence joins TRBV27 and TRBJ2-7; TCRdb outputs TRBD2, but without DNA this stays unchecked. The germline CDR1 and CDR2 sequences are MNHEY and SMNVEV (reference sequence). This CDR3 has 14 amino acids. This CDR3 is CASSPGLPSYEQYF.

The chain links TRBV10-3 to TRBJ2-4; TCRdb's D call, TRBD1, is unchecked because there is no DNA. This CDR3 spans 15 amino acids. From germline, CDR1 is ENHRY and CDR2 SYGVKD. The CDR3 here is CAISQRTGLQDIQYF.

V gene TRBV20-1 combines with J gene TRBJ1-5; absent DNA, TCRdb's TRBD1 call cannot be checked. This CDR3 is 14 amino acids long. Germline CDR1 is DFQATT and CDR2 is SNEGSKA (reference sequence). The CDR3 spells CSARVDRSNQPQHF.